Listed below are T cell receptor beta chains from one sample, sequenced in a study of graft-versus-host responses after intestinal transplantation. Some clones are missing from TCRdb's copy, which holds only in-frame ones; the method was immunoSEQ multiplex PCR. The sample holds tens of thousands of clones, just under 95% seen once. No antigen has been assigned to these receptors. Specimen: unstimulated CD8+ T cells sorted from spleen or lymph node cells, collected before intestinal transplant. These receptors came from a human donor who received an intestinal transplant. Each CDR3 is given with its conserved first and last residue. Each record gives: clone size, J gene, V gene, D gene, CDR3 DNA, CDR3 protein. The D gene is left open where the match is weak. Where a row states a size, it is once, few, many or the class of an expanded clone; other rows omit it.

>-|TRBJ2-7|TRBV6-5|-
TGTGCCAGCAGTTTCAACATCGGGGACGAGCAGTACTTC
CASSFNIGDEQYF
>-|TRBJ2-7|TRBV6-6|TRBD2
TGTGCCAGCAGTTTCCGGACTAGCGACGAGCAGTACTTC
CASSFRTSDEQYF
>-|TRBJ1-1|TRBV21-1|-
TGTGCCAGCAGCGCCCGGTCCCGACCATGGGACACTGAAGCTTTCTTT
CASSARSRPWDTEAFF
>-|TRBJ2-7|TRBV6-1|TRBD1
TGTGCCAACAGTCCCCGGGACAGGGGATCCTACGAGCAGTACTTC
CANSPRDRGSYEQYF
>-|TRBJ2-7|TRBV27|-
TGTGCCAGCAGTACGACCGGGACAATCTACGAGCAGTACTTC
CASSTTGTIYEQYF
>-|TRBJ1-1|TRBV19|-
TGTGCCAGTAGTTGGAGAACTGAAGCTTTCTTT
CASSWRTEAFF
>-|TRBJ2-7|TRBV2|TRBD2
TGTGCCAGCAGTGAACCCCTAGCGGGAGAAGACTACGAGCAGTACTTC
CASSEPLAGEDYEQYF
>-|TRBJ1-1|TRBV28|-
TGTGCCAGCAGTTTCGCAGGGGAATATGAAGCTTTCTTT
CASSFAGEYEAFF
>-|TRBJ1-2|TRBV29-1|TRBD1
TGCAGCGCCAGCAGGGGGCAAACTGGCTACACCTTC
CSASRGQTGYTF
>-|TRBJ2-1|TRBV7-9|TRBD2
TGTGCCAGCAGCTTAGGACGGGGGACTAGCGGGATCGAGCAGTTCTTC
CASSLGRGTSGIEQFF
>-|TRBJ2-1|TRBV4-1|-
TGCGCCAGCAGCCAAACGTCGGTGGGACGCCCCTACAATGAGCAGTTCTTC
CASSQTSVGRPYNEQFF
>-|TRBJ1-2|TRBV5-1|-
TGCGCCAGCAGCTTGGTTTCAGGTTACTATGGCTACACCTTC
CASSLVSGYYGYTF
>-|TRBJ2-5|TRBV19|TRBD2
TGTGCCAGTAGTACCCCCCAGATAGCGGGGACCCAGTACTTC
CASSTPQIAGTQYF
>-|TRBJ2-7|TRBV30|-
TGTGCCTGGGTCCCTTGGGCCGGGACGGATTACTACGAGCAGTACTTC
CAWVPWAGTDYYEQYF
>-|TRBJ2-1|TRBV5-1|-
TGCGCCAGCAGCTTGTACCAGGTTGGATTCGACAATGAGCAGTTCTTC
CASSLYQVGFDNEQFF
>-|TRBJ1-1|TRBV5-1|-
TGCGCCAGCAGCTTGGTCGACAACACTGAAGCTTTCTTT
CASSLVDNTEAFF
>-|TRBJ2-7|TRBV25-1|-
TGTGCCAGCAGTGAATATAGCGCCTACGAGCAGTACTTC
CASSEYSAYEQYF
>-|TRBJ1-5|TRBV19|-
TGTGCCAGTAGTGGGGGGGGCAGGTCCCTTCCTCAGCCCCAGCATTTT
CASSGGGRSLPQPQHF
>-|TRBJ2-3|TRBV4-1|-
TGCGCCAGCAGCCAACGCACAGGGACTCGGACAGATACGCAGTATTTT
CASSQRTGTRTDTQYF
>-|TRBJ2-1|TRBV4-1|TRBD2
TGCGCCAGCAGCCAAGATCCGGGGTGGTTTAGCGGGATAGCCTACAATGAGCAGTTCTTC
CASSQDPGWFSGIAYNEQFF
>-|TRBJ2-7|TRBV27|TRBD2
TGTGCCAGCAGTGAACTAGCGGGGGGATCCTACGAGCAGTACTTC
CASSELAGGSYEQYF
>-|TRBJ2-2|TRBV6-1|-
TGTGCCAGCAGTGTTCTACAGGGTACCACCGGGGAGCTGTTTTTT
CASSVLQGTTGELFF
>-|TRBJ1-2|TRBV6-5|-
TGTGCCAGCAGTTACACCACCCTATTCTATGGCTACACCTTC
CASSYTTLFYGYTF
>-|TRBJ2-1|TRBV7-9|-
TGTGCCAGCAGCTTTCGCGATGGCCTCGATGAGCAGTTCTTC
CASSFRDGLDEQFF
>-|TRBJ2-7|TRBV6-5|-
TGTGCCAGCAGGAGAGAGGGTGGAGGGTCAGGGGAGCAGTACTTC
CASRREGGGSGEQYF
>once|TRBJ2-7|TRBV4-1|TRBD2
TGCGCCAGCAGTCATAGCGGGACGCCATACGAGCAGTACTTC
CASSHSGTPYEQYF
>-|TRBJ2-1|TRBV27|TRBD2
TGTGCCAGCAGTAATAGCGGGAGGGGCAATGAGCAGTTCTTC
CASSNSGRGNEQFF
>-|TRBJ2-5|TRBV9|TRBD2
TGTGCCAGCAGCTCAAGTAGGACTAGCGGCCAAGAGACCCAGTACTTC
CASSSSRTSGQETQYF
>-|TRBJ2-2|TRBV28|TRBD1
TGTGCCAGCAGCCTTTTCCTCCGGGACAGGGGTCATACGGCGGGCACCGGGGAGCTGTTTTTT
CASSLFLRDRGHTAGTGELFF
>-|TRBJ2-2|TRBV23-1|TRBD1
TGCGCCAGCAGTCGCTGGACAGGTGCCACCGGGGAGCTGTTTTTT
CASSRWTGATGELFF
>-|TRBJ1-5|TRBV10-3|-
TGTGCCATCAGTGAGGAGGGAATCAATCAGCCCCAGCATTTT
CAISEEGINQPQHF
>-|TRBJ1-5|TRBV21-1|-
TGTGCCAGCAGCTCGCAATTTATGGGACAGGGCAATCAGCCCCAGCATTTT
CASSSQFMGQGNQPQHF
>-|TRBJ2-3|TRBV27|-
TGTGCCAGCAGCATTACTACAGGGAGCCCCCCCACAGATACGCAGTATTTT
CASSITTGSPPTDTQYF
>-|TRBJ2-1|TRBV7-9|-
TGTGCCAGCAATCCTCAGTTCTTC
CASNPQFF
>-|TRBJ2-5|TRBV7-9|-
TGTGCCAGCAGCTTTCCGCAGTCTCGGGAGACCCAGTACTTC
CASSFPQSRETQYF
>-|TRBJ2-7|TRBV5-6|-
TGTGCCAGCAGCGTTCTAAGAGAAGTGGTTGGGTTCGAGCAGTACTTC
CASSVLREVVGFEQYF
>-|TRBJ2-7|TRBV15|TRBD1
TGTGCCACCAGCACCCCGGGACAGCCGACCTACGAGCAGTACTTC
CATSTPGQPTYEQYF
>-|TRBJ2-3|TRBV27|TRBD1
TGTGCCAGCAGTCGCTACCGGGACAGGGTCACAGATACGCAGTATTTT
CASSRYRDRVTDTQYF
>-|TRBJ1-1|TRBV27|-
TGTGCCAGCAGTTTAGCTCTACCGGGACGGTTGATGAACACTGAAGCTTTCTTT
CASSLALPGRLMNTEAFF
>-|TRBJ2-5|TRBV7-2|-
TGTGCCAGCAGCGCCCCAGACACAAACCAAGAGACCCAGTACTTC
CASSAPDTNQETQYF
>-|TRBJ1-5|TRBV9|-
TGTGCCAGCAGCGTAGGCGGCGGGACTTCCGCAGATACGCAGCATTTT
CASSVGGGTSADTQHF